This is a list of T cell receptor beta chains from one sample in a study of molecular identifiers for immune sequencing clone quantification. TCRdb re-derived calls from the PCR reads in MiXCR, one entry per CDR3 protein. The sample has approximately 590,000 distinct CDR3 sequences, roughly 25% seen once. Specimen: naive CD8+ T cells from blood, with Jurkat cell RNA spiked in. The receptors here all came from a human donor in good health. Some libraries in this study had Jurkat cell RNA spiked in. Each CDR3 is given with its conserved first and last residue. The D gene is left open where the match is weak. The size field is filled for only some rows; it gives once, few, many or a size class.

CDR3 DNA: TGTGCCAGCAGCCAAGATGAGGGTGCGGGGGTCGGCATTCAGTACTTC
CDR3 protein: CASSQDEGAGVGIQYF
J gene: TRBJ2-4
clone size: few
D gene: TRBD2
V gene: TRBV3-1

CDR3 DNA: TGTGCCAGCAGTTATGGCAGTCTTGGCTACACCTTC
CDR3 protein: CASSYGSLGYTF
J gene: TRBJ1-2
clone size: many
D gene: NA
V gene: TRBV6-2/TRBV6-3

CDR3 DNA: TGTGCCAGCAGCCCCACGGTCCAAAACACTGAAGCTTTCTTT
CDR3 protein: CASSPTVQNTEAFF
J gene: TRBJ1-1
clone size: few
D gene: NA
V gene: TRBV3-1

CDR3 DNA: TGTGCCAGCAGTTATCTGGGACCTGACAATGAGCAGTTCTTC
CDR3 protein: CASSYLGPDNEQFF
J gene: TRBJ2-1
clone size: NA
D gene: NA
V gene: TRBV6-5

CDR3 DNA: TGCGCCAGCAGGCAGTACCCGGGAGGGACCGTGGCAGATACGCAGTATTTT
CDR3 protein: CASRQYPGGTVADTQYF
J gene: TRBJ2-3
clone size: many
D gene: TRBD2
V gene: TRBV5-1

CDR3 DNA: TGTGCCAGCAGCTTGGTGTTGTTCCGGAACACTGAAGCTTTCTTT
CDR3 protein: CASSLVLFRNTEAFF
J gene: TRBJ1-1
clone size: NA
D gene: NA
V gene: TRBV5-6

CDR3 DNA: TGTGCCAGCAGTCGTAGTACAGGCGACAACTATGGCTACACCTTC
CDR3 protein: CASSRSTGDNYGYTF
J gene: TRBJ1-2
clone size: NA
D gene: NA
V gene: TRBV27

CDR3 DNA: TGTGCCAGCAGTTACTTGACAGGGGGCGACGAGCAGTACTTC
CDR3 protein: CASSYLTGGDEQYF
J gene: TRBJ2-7
clone size: many
D gene: TRBD1
V gene: TRBV6-2/TRBV6-3

CDR3 DNA: TGTGCCCCCAGCAGAGATAGCGGGGGCCCGGATCCGCAGTATTTT
CDR3 protein: CAPSRDSGGPDPQYF
J gene: TRBJ2-3
clone size: NA
D gene: TRBD2
V gene: TRBV15

CDR3 DNA: TGCAGCGTCGTGTGGCTAGCGGGGGCCACCGGGGAGCTGTTTTTT
CDR3 protein: CSVVWLAGATGELFF
J gene: TRBJ2-2
clone size: few
D gene: TRBD2
V gene: TRBV29-1

CDR3 DNA: TGTGCCAGCAGCAAGGGACTAGCGTTCGACGAGCAGTACTTC
CDR3 protein: CASSKGLAFDEQYF
J gene: TRBJ2-7
clone size: few
D gene: TRBD2
V gene: TRBV5-3

CDR3 DNA: TGTGCCAGCAGCCCGCCCCTTGGGACAGGGGGTAATAGGGGCCTGGACCAAGAGACCCAGTACTTC
CDR3 protein: CASSPPLGTGGNRGLDQETQYF
J gene: TRBJ2-5
clone size: NA
D gene: TRBD1
V gene: TRBV7-9

CDR3 DNA: TGCAGCGCCCTTGCGTTGGACGAGCAGTACTTC
CDR3 protein: CSALALDEQYF
J gene: TRBJ2-7
clone size: many
D gene: NA
V gene: TRBV29-1

CDR3 DNA: TGCGCCAGCAGCCAAGAACTTACAGGGAACTCCTACGAGCAGTACTTC
CDR3 protein: CASSQELTGNSYEQYF
J gene: TRBJ2-7
clone size: NA
D gene: NA
V gene: TRBV4-1

CDR3 DNA: TGTGCCAGCAGCCACCGGGACAGGGGTACTAATGAAAAACTGTTTTTT
CDR3 protein: CASSHRDRGTNEKLFF
J gene: TRBJ1-4
clone size: many
D gene: TRBD1
V gene: TRBV7-9

CDR3 DNA: TGTGCCAGCAGCTTAGCGGCAGAGCAGTTCTTC
CDR3 protein: CASSLAAEQFF
J gene: TRBJ2-1
clone size: NA
D gene: NA
V gene: TRBV11-2

CDR3 DNA: TGTGCCAGCAGTTCCCTCGGGGGGACGGCCGGGGAGCTGTTTTTT
CDR3 protein: CASSSLGGTAGELFF
J gene: TRBJ2-2
clone size: few
D gene: TRBD2
V gene: TRBV12-3/TRBV12-4

CDR3 DNA: TGCAGCGTTGAAGAGGGGGCACGTGAGACCCAGTACTTC
CDR3 protein: CSVEEGARETQYF
J gene: TRBJ2-5
clone size: many
D gene: NA
V gene: TRBV29-1

CDR3 DNA: TGCGCCAGCAGCCTAGGGGAGGGGGCTACTGAAAAACTGTTTTTT
CDR3 protein: CASSLGEGATEKLFF
J gene: TRBJ1-4
clone size: few
D gene: TRBD1
V gene: TRBV4-1

CDR3 DNA: TGTGCCAGCAGTTATTCCACAGGGCTTTTCACTGAAGCTTTCTTT
CDR3 protein: CASSYSTGLFTEAFF
J gene: TRBJ1-1
clone size: many
D gene: NA
V gene: TRBV6-5

CDR3 DNA: TGTACCAACAACCTTGACCAGTACCAAGAGCCCCCGTACTTC
CDR3 protein: CTNNLDQYQEPPYF
J gene: TRBJ2-5
clone size: NA
D gene: NA
V gene: TRBV3-1

CDR3 DNA: TGTGCCCGCAGCCCGGCCCCCCCCGGCCACGGAGAGCAGTACTTC
CDR3 protein: CARSPAPPGHGEQYF
J gene: TRBJ2-7
clone size: NA
D gene: NA
V gene: TRBV4-2

CDR3 DNA: TGTGCCAGCAGTTTAGCTCCTCCGAACACCGGGGAGCTGTTTTTT
CDR3 protein: CASSLAPPNTGELFF
J gene: TRBJ2-2
clone size: NA
D gene: NA
V gene: TRBV27

CDR3 DNA: TGCGCCAGCAGCCAAGAGTCGCTAGATCCAACAGATACGCAGTATTTT
CDR3 protein: CASSQESLDPTDTQYF
J gene: TRBJ2-3
clone size: few
D gene: NA
V gene: TRBV4-3

CDR3 DNA: TGTGCCAGCAGTCCGCGGGGGGCGAGCTCCTACGAGCAGTACTTC
CDR3 protein: CASSPRGASSYEQYF
J gene: TRBJ2-7
clone size: many
D gene: TRBD2
V gene: TRBV27

CDR3 DNA: TGTGCCAGCAGCCAGACACCAGGACAACAAGAGACCCAGTACTTC
CDR3 protein: CASSQTPGQQETQYF
J gene: TRBJ2-5
clone size: many
D gene: NA
V gene: TRBV7-6

CDR3 DNA: TGCGCCAGCAGCCATTTCCGCGGGAGCCCCTACGAGCAGTACTTC
CDR3 protein: CASSHFRGSPYEQYF
J gene: TRBJ2-7
clone size: few
D gene: TRBD2
V gene: TRBV4-3

CDR3 DNA: TGTGCCAGCAGCCATGTAAACAGGCAGACTAACTATGGCTACACCTTC
CDR3 protein: CASSHVNRQTNYGYTF
J gene: TRBJ1-2
clone size: NA
D gene: NA
V gene: TRBV3-1

CDR3 DNA: TGTGCTAGTGGTTTGGTAAATGGTAATGAGCAGTTCTTC
CDR3 protein: CASGLVNGNEQFF
J gene: TRBJ2-1
clone size: NA
D gene: NA
V gene: TRBV12-5

CDR3 DNA: TGTGCCAGCAGCTTCTTTTCTCAGGGGAGGCGGAATGAAAAACTGTTTTTT
CDR3 protein: CASSFFSQGRRNEKLFF
J gene: TRBJ1-4
clone size: many
D gene: NA
V gene: TRBV5-6

CDR3 DNA: TGCGCCAGCAGACAACTAGCGGGAGTTGGCTATGAGCAGTTCTTC
CDR3 protein: CASRQLAGVGYEQFF
J gene: TRBJ2-1
clone size: NA
D gene: TRBD2
V gene: TRBV4-1

CDR3 DNA: TGCGCCAGCAGCCAAGATTTGGACCCCCGGGAGCAGTTCTTC
CDR3 protein: CASSQDLDPREQFF
J gene: TRBJ2-1
clone size: NA
D gene: NA
V gene: TRBV4-3

CDR3 DNA: TGTGCCAGCAGCCAAGATCCCGGGACATACACCTTC
CDR3 protein: CASSQDPGTYTF
J gene: TRBJ1-2
clone size: many
D gene: NA
V gene: TRBV3-1

CDR3 DNA: TGCAGTGCTAGTATGCTAGCGGGAGTTTACAATGAGCAGTTCTTC
CDR3 protein: CSASMLAGVYNEQFF
J gene: TRBJ2-1
clone size: few
D gene: TRBD2
V gene: TRBV20-1